Each of the 5 T cell receptor beta chains below was sequenced from the same sample in a study of blood T cell repertoires in COVID-19. Some clones are missing from TCRdb's copy, which holds only in-frame ones; the method was immunoSEQ multiplex PCR. The sample consists of fewer than 350,000 clones, around 86% of them appearing once. Sequenced input: peripheral blood. The origin of the receptors is a woman aged 55-70 years with active or convalescent COVID-19.

The chain recombines TRBV5-5 with TRBJ2-1; TRBD2 matches at 11 bases. The germline gives CDR1 SGHKS, CDR2 YYEKEE (reference sequence). The J segment lost 10 bases and the V segment lost 2 bases, leaving 11 bases of the junction unmatched. This CDR3 contains 16 residues. The CDR3 protein is CASSFKTSGATGEQFF. The CDR3 DNA reads as TGTGCCAGCAGCTTTAAGACTAGCGGGGCTACGGGAGAGCAGTTCTTC. Complete variable domain (other parts from reference TRBV5-5 and TRBJ2-1): DAGVTQSPTHLIKTRGQQVTLRCSPISGHKSVSWYQQVLGQGPQFIFQYYEKEERGRGNFPDRFSARQFPNYSSELNVNALLLGDSALYLCASSFKTSGATGEQFFGPGTRLTVL.

This clone occurred many times. This rearrangement joins TRBV3-1 (or the pseudogene TRBV3-2) to TRBJ1-3, with a tentative D call TRBD1 (6 bases). The CDR3 loop spans 15 amino acids. The V gene's germline CDR1 is LGHDT and CDR2 YNNKEL (reference sequence). Trimming cost V 6 bases and J 1 base, with 13 bases left between them. As DNA, the CDR3 is TGTGCCAGCAGACCCAGGGGAAGGTCTGGAAACACCATATATTTT. Translating it yields CASRPRGRSGNTIYF.

The chain combines TRBV7-9 with TRBJ1-2; TRBD1 is a possible D gene (5 bases). Trimming removed 5 bases at V and 5 bases at J, with 12 bases between. The CDR3 is made up of 13 amino acids. CDR1 SEHNR and CDR2 FQNEAQ come from the germline V gene (reference sequence). This chain's CDR3 is CASSAGGFYGYTF. The CDR3 bases are TGTGCCAGCAGCGCCGGGGGATTTTATGGCTACACCTTC.

The V call is TRBV19, the J call TRBJ1-1; a possible D gene is TRBD1 (5 bases). Germline lookup yields CDR1 LNHDA and CDR2 SQIVND (reference sequence). The CDR3 runs 13 residues. V dropped 5 bases and J dropped 1 base, with 8 bases sitting between them. The CDR3 protein is CASSPQANTEAFF. In DNA, the CDR3 is TGTGCCAGTAGTCCACAGGCGAACACTGAAGCTTTCTTT.

The rearrangement joins TRBV15 to TRBJ2-5; 9 bases are shared with TRBD2. V trimming: 2 bases; J trimming: 9 bases; junction bases outside the gene matches: 10. CDR1 and CDR2 (germline): LNHNV, YYDKDF (reference sequence). The CDR3 has 15 residues. CDR3 sequence: CATSRTPSGVVPQYF. The CDR3 DNA sequence: TGTGCCACCAGCAGAACGCCTAGCGGGGTAGTGCCCCAGTACTTC.